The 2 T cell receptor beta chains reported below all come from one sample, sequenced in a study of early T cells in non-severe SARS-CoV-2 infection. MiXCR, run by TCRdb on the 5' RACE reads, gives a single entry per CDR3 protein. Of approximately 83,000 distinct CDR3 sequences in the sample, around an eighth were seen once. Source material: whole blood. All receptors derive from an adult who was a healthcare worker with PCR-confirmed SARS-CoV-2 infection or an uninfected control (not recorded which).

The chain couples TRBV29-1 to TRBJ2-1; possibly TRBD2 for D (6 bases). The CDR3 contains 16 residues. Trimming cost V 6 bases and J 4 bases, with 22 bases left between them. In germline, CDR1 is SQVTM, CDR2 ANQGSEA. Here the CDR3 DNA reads TGCAGCGTCTCGGGGGTCAAGGAGTTGGGTTACAATGAGCAGTTCTTC. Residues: CSVSGVKELGYNEQFF.

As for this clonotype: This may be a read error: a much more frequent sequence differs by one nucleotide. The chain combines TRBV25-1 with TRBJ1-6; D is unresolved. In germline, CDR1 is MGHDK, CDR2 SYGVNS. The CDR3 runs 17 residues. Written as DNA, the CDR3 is TGTGCCTGCAGTGAAACATCCAGAAACTCCTATAATTCACCCCTCCACTTT. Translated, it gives CACSETSRNSYNSPLHF.